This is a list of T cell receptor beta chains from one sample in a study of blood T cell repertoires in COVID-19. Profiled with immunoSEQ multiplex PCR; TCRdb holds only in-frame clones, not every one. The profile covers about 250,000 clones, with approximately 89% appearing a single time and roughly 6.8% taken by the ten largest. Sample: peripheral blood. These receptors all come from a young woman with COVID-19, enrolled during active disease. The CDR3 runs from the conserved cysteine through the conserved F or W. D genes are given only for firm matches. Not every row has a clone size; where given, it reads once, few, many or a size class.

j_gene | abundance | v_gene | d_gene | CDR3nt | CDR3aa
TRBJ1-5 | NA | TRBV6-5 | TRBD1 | TGTGCCAGCAGTCCCCGGGACAGGGCTAATCAGCCCCAGCATTTT | CASSPRDRANQPQHF
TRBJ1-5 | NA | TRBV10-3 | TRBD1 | TGTGCCATCAGTCCGAGGGACAGCCCTAATCAGCCCCAGCATTTT | CAISPRDSPNQPQHF
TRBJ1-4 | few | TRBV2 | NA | TGTGCCAGCAGTGAGGACAGATCAAATGAAAAACTGTTTTTT | CASSEDRSNEKLFF
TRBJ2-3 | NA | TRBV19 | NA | TGTGCCACCGAAGGGGCAGCCTCTAGCACAGATACGCAGTATTTT | CATEGAASSTDTQYF
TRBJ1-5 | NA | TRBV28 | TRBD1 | TGTGCCAGCAGTCCGCCTCAGGGGGCGTATCAGCCCCAGCATTTT | CASSPPQGAYQPQHF
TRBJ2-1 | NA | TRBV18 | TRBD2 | TGTGCCAGCTCACCGGAGCGGGAGGCATACAATGAGCAGTTCTTC | CASSPEREAYNEQFF
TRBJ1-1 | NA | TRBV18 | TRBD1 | TGTGCCAGCTCACTACAGTACAGGGGGCAAGGTCGCGGGACTGAAGCTTTCTTT | CASSLQYRGQGRGTEAFF
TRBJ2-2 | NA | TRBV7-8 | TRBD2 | TGTGCCAGCAGCTTAGGGACTAGCGGGACCCAAGAAACCGGGGAGCTGTTTTTT | CASSLGTSGTQETGELFF
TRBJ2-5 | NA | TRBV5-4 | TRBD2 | TGTGCCAGCAGCCGAAGCGGGGGGCAAGAGACCCAGTACTTC | CASSRSGGQETQYF
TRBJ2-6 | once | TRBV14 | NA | TGTGCCAGCCGACATTCTGGGGCCAACGTCCTGACTTTC | CASRHSGANVLTF
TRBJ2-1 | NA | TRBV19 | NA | TGTGCCAGTAGTATAACTAACTACAATGAGCAGTTCTTC | CASSITNYNEQFF
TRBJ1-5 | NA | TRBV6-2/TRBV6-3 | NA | TGTGCCAGCAGTTTCCCGGGGAGCAATCAGCCCCAGCATTTT | CASSFPGSNQPQHF
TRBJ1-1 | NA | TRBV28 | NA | TGTGCCAGCCCCCCGGCGGGGGAGGACACTGAAGCTTTCTTT | CASPPAGEDTEAFF
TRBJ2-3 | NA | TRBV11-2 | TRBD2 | TGTGCCAGCAGCCCTGATTTTAGCGGGAGGGCTGTGTATACGCAGTATTTT | CASSPDFSGRAVYTQYF
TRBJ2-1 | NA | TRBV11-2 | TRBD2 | TGTGCCAGCAGCCTAGCGGGTAGCTCCTACAATGAGCAGTTCTTC | CASSLAGSSYNEQFF
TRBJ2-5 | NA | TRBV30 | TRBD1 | TGTGCCTGGAGTCAGGGGGCAGGAGAGACCCAGTACTTC | CAWSQGAGETQYF
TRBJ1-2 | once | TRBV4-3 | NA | TGCGCCAGCAGCCAAGGGGCGCTTGCCTATGGCTACACCTTC | CASSQGALAYGYTF
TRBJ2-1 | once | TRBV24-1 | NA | TGTGCCACCAGTGACCCAGGGACTTACAATGAGCAGTTCTTC | CATSDPGTYNEQFF
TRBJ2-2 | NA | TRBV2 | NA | TGTGCCAGCACTCGGTCCCAAAACACCGGGGAGCTGTTTTTT | CASTRSQNTGELFF
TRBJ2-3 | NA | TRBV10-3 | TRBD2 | TGTGCCATCAGTGAGTCCACCCTGGCGGGAGGGCCGGGCACAGATACGCAGTATTTT | CAISESTLAGGPGTDTQYF
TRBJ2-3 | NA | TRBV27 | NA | TGTGCCAGCAGTTTATTGAAGACAGGAGGTGGCACAGATACGCAGTATTTT | CASSLLKTGGGTDTQYF
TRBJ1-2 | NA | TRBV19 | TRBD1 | TGTGCCAGTAGTGACCTGACAGGGGCGAACTATGGCTACACCTTC | CASSDLTGANYGYTF
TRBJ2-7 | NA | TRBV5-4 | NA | TGTGCCAGCAGGACACAGGGCGAAAAGAGCTCCTACGAGCAGTACTTC | CASRTQGEKSSYEQYF
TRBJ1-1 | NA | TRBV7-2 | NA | TGTGCCAGCAGCTCCAACTCCTTGAACACTGAAGCTTTCTTT | CASSSNSLNTEAFF
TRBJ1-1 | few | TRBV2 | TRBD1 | TGTGCCAGCAGTGAAGCAAGGGGGCGAGGGGAAGCTTTCTTT | CASSEARGRGEAFF
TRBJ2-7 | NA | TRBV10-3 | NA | TGTGCCATCAGTGTTCAGGCAAGCTCCTACGAGCAGTACTTC | CAISVQASSYEQYF
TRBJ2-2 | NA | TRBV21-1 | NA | TGTGCCAGCAGCAAACACAGGGAGGGGAGAGAATACACCGGGGAGCTGTTTTTT | CASSKHREGREYTGELFF
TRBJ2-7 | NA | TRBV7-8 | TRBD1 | TGTGCCAGCAGCTTAGGACAGGGGGTAAACGAGCAGTACTTC | CASSLGQGVNEQYF